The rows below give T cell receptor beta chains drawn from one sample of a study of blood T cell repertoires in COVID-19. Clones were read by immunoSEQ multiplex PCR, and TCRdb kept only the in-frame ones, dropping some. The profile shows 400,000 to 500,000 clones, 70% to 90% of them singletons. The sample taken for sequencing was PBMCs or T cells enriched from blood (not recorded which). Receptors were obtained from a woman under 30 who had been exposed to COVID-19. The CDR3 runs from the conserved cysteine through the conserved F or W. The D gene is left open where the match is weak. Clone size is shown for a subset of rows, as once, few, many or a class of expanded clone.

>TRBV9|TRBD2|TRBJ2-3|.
TGTGCCAGCAGCGCCGAGGGCGGGGGGCCCACAGATACGCAGTATTTT
CASSAEGGGPTDTQYF
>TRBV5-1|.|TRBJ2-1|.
TGCGCCAGCAGCTTGGTATACGGGAGCTCCTACAATGAGCAGTTCTTC
CASSLVYGSSYNEQFF
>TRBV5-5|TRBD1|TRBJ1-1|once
TGTGCCAGCAGCAGAGGGGGCTTGAACACTGAAGCTTTCTTT
CASSRGGLNTEAFF
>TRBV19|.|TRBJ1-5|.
TGTGCCAGTAGTATGAACCATGGGGGGAATCAGCCCCAGCATTTT
CASSMNHGGNQPQHF
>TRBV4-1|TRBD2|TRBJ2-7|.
TGCGCCAGCAGCCAAGATGGGCGGGGGTCCTACGAGCAGTACTTC
CASSQDGRGSYEQYF
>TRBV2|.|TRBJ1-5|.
TGTGCCAGCAGTGAAGCTGAGGGGCCCCAGCATTTT
CASSEAEGPQHF
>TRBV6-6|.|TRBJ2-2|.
TGTGCCAGCAGTCCCCCGACTAGAATTGGGTCCGGGGAGCTGTTTTTT
CASSPPTRIGSGELFF
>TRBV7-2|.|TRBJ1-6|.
TGTGCCAGCAGCTCCCCTGGGGGGATTGTAAGTAATTCACCCCTCCACTTT
CASSSPGGIVSNSPLHF
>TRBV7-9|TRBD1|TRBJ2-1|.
TGTGCCAGCAGCCCACAGGGGGCCGTCGCATACAATGAGCAGTTCTTC
CASSPQGAVAYNEQFF
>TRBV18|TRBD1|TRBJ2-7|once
TGTGCCAGCTCAGAACAGGGGCTGATCTACGAGCAGTACTTC
CASSEQGLIYEQYF
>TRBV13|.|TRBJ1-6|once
TGTGCCAGCAGCTTAGGGGGGCCCGCGAGCTCCTATAATTCACCCCTCCACTTT
CASSLGGPASSYNSPLHF
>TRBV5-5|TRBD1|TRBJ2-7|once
TGTGCCAGCAGCACTTCGGGACAGGGGGCTCCTGAGCAGTACTTC
CASSTSGQGAPEQYF
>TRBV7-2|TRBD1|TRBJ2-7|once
TGTGCCAGCAGCTTAGCCGGACAGGGCGGCTCCTACGAGCAGTACTTC
CASSLAGQGGSYEQYF
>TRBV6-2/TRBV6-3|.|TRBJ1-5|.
TGTGCCAGCAGTTACTCGAGTACAGGGAGAAGTCCCCAGCATTTT
CASSYSSTGRSPQHF
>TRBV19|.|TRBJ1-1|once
TGTGCCAGTAGTATAGTTGAAGCCAACACTGAAGCTTTCTTT
CASSIVEANTEAFF
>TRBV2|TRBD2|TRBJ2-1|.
TGTGCCAGCAGCGGGACTAGCGGTGAGCAGTTCTTC
CASSGTSGEQFF
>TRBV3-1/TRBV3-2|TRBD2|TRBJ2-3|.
TGTGCCAGCAGCCAAGGGGGACTAGCGGGAGTTATAGATACGCAGTATTTT
CASSQGGLAGVIDTQYF
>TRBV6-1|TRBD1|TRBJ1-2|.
TGTGCCAGCAGTCCCCAGACAGGGTCCTATGGCTACACCTTC
CASSPQTGSYGYTF
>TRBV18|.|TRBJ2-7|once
TGTGCCAGCTCACCACGTGAGGGTTTCAACGAGCAGTACTTC
CASSPREGFNEQYF
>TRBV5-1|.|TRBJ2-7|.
TGCGCCAGCAGCTCTCGACCAGGGTCCCCAGACTACGAGCAGTACTTC
CASSSRPGSPDYEQYF
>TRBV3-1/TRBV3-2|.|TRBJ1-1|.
TGTGCCAGCAGCCATAGGGGCCGAGAGACTGAAGCTTTCTTT
CASSHRGRETEAFF
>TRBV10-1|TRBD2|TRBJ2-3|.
TGCGCCAGCAGTACCAATAGCGGGAGAGGGGCAGATACGCAGTATTTT
CASSTNSGRGADTQYF
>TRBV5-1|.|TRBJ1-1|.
TGCGCCAGCAGCTACGCAACAGGGATTCGCACTGAAGCTTTCTTT
CASSYATGIRTEAFF
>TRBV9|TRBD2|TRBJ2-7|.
TGTGCCAGCAGCTCGTCGGGGACTACTTACTACGAGCAGTACTTC
CASSSSGTTYYEQYF
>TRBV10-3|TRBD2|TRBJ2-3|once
TGTGCCATCAGTGCACTAGCGCTTGCAGATACGCAGTATTTT
CAISALALADTQYF
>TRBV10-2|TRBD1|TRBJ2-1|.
TGCGCCAGGGGCACCCGGGACAGCTACAATGAGCAGTTCTTC
CARGTRDSYNEQFF
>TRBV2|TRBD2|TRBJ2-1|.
TGTGCCAGCAGTGATGTGGCTAGCGGGAGCATCCACAATGAGCAGTTCTTC
CASSDVASGSIHNEQFF
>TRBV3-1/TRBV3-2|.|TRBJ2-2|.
TGTGCCAGCAGCCAAGTCAGTTTTCGTTCGGAGCTGTTTTTT
CASSQVSFRSELFF
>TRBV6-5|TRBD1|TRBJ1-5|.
TGTGCCAGCAGGGCTACAGGGGATCAGCCCCAGCATTTT
CASRATGDQPQHF
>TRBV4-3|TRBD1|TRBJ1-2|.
TGCGCCAGCAGCCAAGATTACAGGGGAAACCGTGGCTACACCTTC
CASSQDYRGNRGYTF
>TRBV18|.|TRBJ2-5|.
TGTGCCAGCTCACCGACAGCCGCGTACCAAGAGACCCAGTACTTC
CASSPTAAYQETQYF
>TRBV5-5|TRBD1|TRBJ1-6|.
TGTGCCAGCAGCTACACGGGACAGGGAGAATATTCAGAATCACCCCTCCACTTT
CASSYTGQGEYSESPLHF
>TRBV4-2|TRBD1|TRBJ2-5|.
TGTGCCAGCAGCCAAGAGGGGACAGGGTACCAAGAGACCCAGTACTTC
CASSQEGTGYQETQYF
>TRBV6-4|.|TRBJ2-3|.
TGTGCCAGCAGTGGCGGGAGCACAGATACGCAGTATTTT
CASSGGSTDTQYF
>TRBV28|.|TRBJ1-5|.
TGTGCCAGCAGTTTATCGGACGGGAGCATCCCCCAGCATTTT
CASSLSDGSIPQHF
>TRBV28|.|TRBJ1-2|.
TGTGCCAGCAGTGGGGCTGCAGGGCGCGGCTATGGCTACACCTTC
CASSGAAGRGYGYTF
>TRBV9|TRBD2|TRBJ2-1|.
TGTGCCAGCAGCGCAACGACTAGCGGGGGGGCGAGCTCCTACAATGAGCAGTTCTTC
CASSATTSGGASSYNEQFF
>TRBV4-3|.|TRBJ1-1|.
TGCGCCAGCAGCCACGTACAGGGCGGCCGGCAGGCTTTCTTT
CASSHVQGGRQAFF
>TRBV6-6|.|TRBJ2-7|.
TGTGCCAGCAGTTCACAGGGTCATGACGAGCAGTACTTC
CASSSQGHDEQYF
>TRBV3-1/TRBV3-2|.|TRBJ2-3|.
TGTGCCAGCAGCCAAGATATGACTTACCAGTATACGCAGTATTTT
CASSQDMTYQYTQYF
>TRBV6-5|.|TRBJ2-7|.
TGTGCCAGTGGGAAGGGGATGATCGAGCAGTACTTC
CASGKGMIEQYF
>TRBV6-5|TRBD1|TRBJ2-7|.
TGTGCCAGCACTACAGCCGGGACAGGGTTCGAGCAGTACTTC
CASTTAGTGFEQYF
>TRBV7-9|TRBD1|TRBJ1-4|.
TGTGCCAGCAGCTCGGACAGGTCCTATGAAAAACTGTTTTTT
CASSSDRSYEKLFF
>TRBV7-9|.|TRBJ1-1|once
TGTGCCAGCAGCTCCCTAATGGGGGCTAGGACTGAAGCTTTCTTT
CASSSLMGARTEAFF
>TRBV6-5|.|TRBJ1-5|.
TGTGCCAGCAGTACAGATAGCAATCAGCCCCAGCATTTT
CASSTDSNQPQHF
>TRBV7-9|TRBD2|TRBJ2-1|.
TGTGCCAGCAGCCTGAGCGGGGGAGCCCTCAATGAGCAGTTCTTC
CASSLSGGALNEQFF
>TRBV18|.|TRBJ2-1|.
TGTGCCAGCTCACCACCGAGTTTGTCCCGCAATGAGCAGTTCTTC
CASSPPSLSRNEQFF
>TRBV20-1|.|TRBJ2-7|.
TGCAGTGCTAGTTGGAGCCCCGAGCAGTACTTC
CSASWSPEQYF
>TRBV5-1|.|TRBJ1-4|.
TGCGCCAGCAGCTTGAACAGTAATGAAAAACTGTTTTTT
CASSLNSNEKLFF
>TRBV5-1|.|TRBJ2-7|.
TGCGCCAGCAGCTTGTCCCAGACATACTACGAGCAGTACTTC
CASSLSQTYYEQYF
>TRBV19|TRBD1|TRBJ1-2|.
TGTGCCAGCGACAGGGGGCTTGATGGCTACACCTTC
CASDRGLDGYTF
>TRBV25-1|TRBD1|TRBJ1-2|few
TGTGCCAGCAGTGCGGGACAGGGGGAGGGTGGCTACACCTTC
CASSAGQGEGGYTF
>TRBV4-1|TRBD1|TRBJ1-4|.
TGCGCCAGCCTGCCCATCGGGACAGGGGATGAAAAACTGTTTTTT
CASLPIGTGDEKLFF
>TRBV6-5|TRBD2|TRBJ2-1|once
TGTGCCAGCGGTTTAGCGGGAGGTCTGTTCTTC
CASGLAGGLFF
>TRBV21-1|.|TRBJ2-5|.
TGTGCCAGCAGCGTTCCTTTCGGGGGACAAGAGACCCAGTACTTC
CASSVPFGGQETQYF
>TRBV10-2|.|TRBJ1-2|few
TGCGCCAGCAGTGAGTCCTGGGGCTTCGGCTATGGCTACACCTTC
CASSESWGFGYGYTF
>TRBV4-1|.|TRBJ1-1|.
TGCGCCAGCAGCCGTTCCAGTGCCCCTGAAGCTTTCTTT
CASSRSSAPEAFF
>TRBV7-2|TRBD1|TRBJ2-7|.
TGTGCCAGCACCTTAGGGCCGCCGGGACAGGGGTTCGAGCAGTACTTC
CASTLGPPGQGFEQYF
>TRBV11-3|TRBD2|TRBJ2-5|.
TGTGCCAGCAGCCCCGGGACTAGCGGCTTGAGATCCCAGTACTTC
CASSPGTSGLRSQYF